This T cell receptor beta chain was recorded in a study of cytomegalovirus exposure and HLA in healthy donors. General study findings and limits: In a later analysis, CMV-associated beta chains were mostly HLA-associated, it appeared.

The study ran its PCR with 60 Vbeta and 13 Jbeta primers. Here immunoSEQ multiplex PCR was the method, and the copy in TCRdb shows in-frame clones only, minus some. The profile shows tens of thousands of clones, about 88% of them singletons. In regard to this clone: Its cognate antigen is unknown.

V trimming: 6 bases; J trimming: 1 base; junction bases outside the gene matches: 3. The CDR3 totals 13 residues. Germline lookup yields CDR1 MNHNS and CDR2 SASEGT. Specimen: PBMCs. The chain couples TRBV6-1 to TRBJ2-7; TRBD1 matches at 7 bases. The TCR sequence derives from a man aged 18 to 29 in good health and CMV-seronegative. The CDR3 region has the DNA TGTGCCAGCAGGAGGACAGGATCCTACGAGCAGTACTTC. It translates to CASRRTGSYEQYF.